This T cell receptor (beta chain) originates from a study of shared clonotypes between healthy human individuals. Measured with immunoSEQ multiplex PCR; TCRdb has only the in-frame clones, and not every one. The data hold over 950,000 clones, with roughly 80% observed a single time. The V end was cut by 4 bases, the J end by 3 bases, with 16 bases between. Germline V gene data show CDR1 as SQVTM and CDR2 as ANQGSEA. This CDR3 comprises 16 residues. The sequencing input was memory CD4+ T cells from PBMCs. Subset of the sample: CD45RA-negative fraction. The chain links TRBV29-1 to TRBJ2-6; D is possibly TRBD1 or TRBD2 (6 bases each). The source of this sequence is a man between 18 and 35 years old in good health. Some clones in this sample may be carry-over from other donors' samples. CDR3 loop: CSVAAPGAGGANVLTF. The CDR3 DNA is TGCAGCGTTGCCGCGCCGGGGGCGGGTGGGGCCAACGTCCTGACTTTC.